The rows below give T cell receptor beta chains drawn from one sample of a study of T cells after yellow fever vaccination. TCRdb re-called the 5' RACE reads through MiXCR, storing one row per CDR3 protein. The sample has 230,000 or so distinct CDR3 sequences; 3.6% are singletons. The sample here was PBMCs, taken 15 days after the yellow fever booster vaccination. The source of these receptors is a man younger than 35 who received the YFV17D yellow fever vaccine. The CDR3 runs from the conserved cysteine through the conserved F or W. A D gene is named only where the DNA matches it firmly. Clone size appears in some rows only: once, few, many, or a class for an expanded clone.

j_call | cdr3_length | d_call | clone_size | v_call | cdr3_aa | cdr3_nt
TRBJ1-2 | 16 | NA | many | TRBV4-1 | CASSPSRQQAFYGYTF | TGCGCCAGCAGCCCCTCCCGTCAACAGGCGTTCTATGGCTACACCTTC
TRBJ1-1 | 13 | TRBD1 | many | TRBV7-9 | CASSSPGGSEAFF | TGTGCCAGCAGCTCGCCAGGGGGCTCTGAAGCTTTCTTT
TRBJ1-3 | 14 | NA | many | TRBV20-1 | CSAIKGATGNTIYF | TGCAGTGCTATTAAGGGAGCAACTGGAAACACCATATATTTT
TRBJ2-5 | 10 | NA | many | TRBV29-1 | CSVVRETQYF | TGCAGCGTTGTCCGGGAGACCCAGTACTTC
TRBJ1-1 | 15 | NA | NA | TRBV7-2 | CASSLSQGWSTEAFF | TGTGCCAGCAGCTTATCTCAGGGGTGGAGCACTGAAGCTTTCTTT
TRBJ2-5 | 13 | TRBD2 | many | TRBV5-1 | CASSWTSGETQYF | TGCGCCAGCAGCTGGACTAGCGGGGAGACCCAGTACTTC
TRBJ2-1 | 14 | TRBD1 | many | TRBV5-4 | CATEQGARNNEQFF | TGTGCCACCGAACAGGGGGCCCGTAACAATGAGCAGTTCTTC
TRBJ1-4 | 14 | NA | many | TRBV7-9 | CASSKLDRGEKLFF | TGTGCCAGCAGTAAGCTAGACCGGGGTGAAAAACTGTTTTTT
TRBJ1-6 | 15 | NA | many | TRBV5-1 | CASSLWAEADSPLHF | TGCGCCAGCAGCTTGTGGGCGGAAGCAGATTCACCCCTCCACTTT
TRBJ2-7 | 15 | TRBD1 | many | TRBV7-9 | CASSLSGTAYYEQYF | TGTGCCAGCAGCCTGTCCGGGACAGCCTACTACGAGCAGTACTTC
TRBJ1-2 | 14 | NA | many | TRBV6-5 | CASSYGTGGYGYTF | TGTGCCAGCAGTTACGGAACAGGAGGCTATGGCTACACCTTC
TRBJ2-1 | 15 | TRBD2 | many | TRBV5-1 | CATAIELYSGNEQFF | TGCGCCACCGCAATTGAACTGTATAGCGGGAATGAGCAGTTCTTC
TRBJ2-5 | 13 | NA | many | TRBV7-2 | CASSLEQGETQYF | TGTGCCAGCAGCTTAGAACAGGGCGAGACCCAGTACTTC
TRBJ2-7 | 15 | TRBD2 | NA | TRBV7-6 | CASSSPRGGLYEQYF | TGTGCCAGCAGCTCCCCCCGGGGGGGCCTGTACGAGCAGTACTTC
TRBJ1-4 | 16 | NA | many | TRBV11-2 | CASSRKMDSQNEKLFF | TGTGCCAGCAGCCGTAAGATGGACAGTCAGAATGAAAAACTGTTTTTT
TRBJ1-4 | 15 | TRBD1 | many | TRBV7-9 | CASSLGDRENEKLFF | TGTGCCAGCAGCTTGGGGGACAGGGAGAATGAAAAACTGTTTTTT
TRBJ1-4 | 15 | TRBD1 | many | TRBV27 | CASSLWGQGNEKLFF | TGTGCCAGCAGTTTATGGGGACAGGGGAATGAAAAACTGTTTTTT
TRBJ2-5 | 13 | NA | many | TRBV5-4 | CASGTGNQETQYF | TGTGCCAGCGGCACAGGGAACCAAGAGACCCAGTACTTC
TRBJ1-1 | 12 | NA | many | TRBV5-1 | CASITSLGEAFF | TGCGCCAGCATAACTTCTCTGGGTGAAGCTTTCTTT
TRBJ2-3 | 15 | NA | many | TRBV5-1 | CASTTGKGGADTQYF | TGCGCCAGTACTACAGGGAAGGGGGGAGCAGATACGCAGTATTTT
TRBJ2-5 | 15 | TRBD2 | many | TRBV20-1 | CSARATGTSGGTQYF | TGCAGTGCTAGAGCTACCGGGACTAGCGGGGGTACCCAGTACTTC
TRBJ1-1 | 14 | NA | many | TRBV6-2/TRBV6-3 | CASNRMGQNTEAFF | TGTGCCAGCAACCGAATGGGACAGAACACTGAAGCTTTCTTT
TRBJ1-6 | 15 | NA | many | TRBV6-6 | CASSLSGSHNSPLHF | TGTGCCAGCTCTCTGTCCGGGTCCCATAATTCACCCCTCCACTTT
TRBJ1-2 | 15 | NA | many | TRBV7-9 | CASSLGGRGGYGYTF | TGTGCCAGCAGCTTAGGCGGCAGGGGTGGCTATGGCTACACCTTC
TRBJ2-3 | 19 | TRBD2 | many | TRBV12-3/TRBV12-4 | CASSSRGLLRGANTDTQYF | TGTGCCAGCAGTTCCAGGGGACTCTTGCGGGGGGCGAACACAGATACGCAGTATTTT
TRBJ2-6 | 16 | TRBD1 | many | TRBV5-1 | CASSWGQSSGANVLTF | TGCGCCAGCAGCTGGGGACAGAGCTCTGGGGCCAACGTCCTGACTTTC
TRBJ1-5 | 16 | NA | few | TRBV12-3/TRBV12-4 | CASSLYGFAGNQPQHF | TGTGCCAGCAGTTTATATGGGTTCGCGGGCAATCAGCCCCAGCATTTT
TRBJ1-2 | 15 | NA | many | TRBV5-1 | CASSLSPGANYGYTF | TGCGCCAGCAGCTTGTCTCCGGGGGCGAACTATGGCTACACCTTC
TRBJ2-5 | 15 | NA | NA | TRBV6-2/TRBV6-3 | CASSYSGRQQETQYF | TGTGCCAGCAGTTACTCGGGCAGGCAACAAGAGACCCAGTACTTC
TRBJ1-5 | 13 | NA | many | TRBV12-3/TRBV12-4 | CASTGQPNQPQHF | TGTGCCAGCACCGGACAGCCGAATCAGCCCCAGCATTTT
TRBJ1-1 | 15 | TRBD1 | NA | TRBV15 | CATSRWDRVNTEAFF | TGTGCCACCAGCAGGTGGGACAGGGTGAACACTGAAGCTTTCTTT
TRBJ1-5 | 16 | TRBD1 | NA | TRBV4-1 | CASSQDRDSLNQPQHF | TGCGCCAGCAGCCAAGATCGGGACAGCTTGAATCAGCCCCAGCATTTT
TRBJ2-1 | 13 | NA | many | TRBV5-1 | CASRYGQNNEQFF | TGCGCCAGCAGATACGGACAGAACAATGAGCAGTTCTTC
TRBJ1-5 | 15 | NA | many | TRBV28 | CASTRGYLTSQPQHF | TGTGCCAGCACCCGCGGGTATCTAACGAGTCAGCCCCAGCATTTT
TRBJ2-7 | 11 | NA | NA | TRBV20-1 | CSARQSGEQYF | TGCAGTGCTAGACAGTCGGGGGAGCAGTACTTC
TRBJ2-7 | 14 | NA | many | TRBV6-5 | CASSLQGTLDEQYF | TGTGCCAGCAGTCTACAGGGAACGCTCGACGAGCAGTACTTC
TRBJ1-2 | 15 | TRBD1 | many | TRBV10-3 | CAISGGQGGYYGYTF | TGTGCCATCAGTGGAGGACAGGGGGGATACTATGGCTACACCTTC